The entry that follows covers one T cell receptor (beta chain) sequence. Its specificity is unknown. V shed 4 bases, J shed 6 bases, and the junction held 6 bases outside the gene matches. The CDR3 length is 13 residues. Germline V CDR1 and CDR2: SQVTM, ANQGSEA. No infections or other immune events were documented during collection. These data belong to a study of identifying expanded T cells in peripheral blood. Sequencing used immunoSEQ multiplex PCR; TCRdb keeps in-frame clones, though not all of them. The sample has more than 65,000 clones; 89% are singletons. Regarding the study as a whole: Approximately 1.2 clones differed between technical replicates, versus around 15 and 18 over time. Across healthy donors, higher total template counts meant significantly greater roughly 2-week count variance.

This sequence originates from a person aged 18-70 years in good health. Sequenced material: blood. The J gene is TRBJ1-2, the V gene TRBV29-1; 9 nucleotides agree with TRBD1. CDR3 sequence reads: CSVGQGGSDGYTF. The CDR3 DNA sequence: TGCAGCGTTGGACAGGGGGGTTCAGATGGCTACACCTTC.